This T cell receptor beta chain stems from a study of blood T cell repertoires in COVID-19. At the level of the study: The cDNA or gDNA used as material had been derived from T cells, B-cell-depleted T cells, or PBMCs.

The assay was immunoSEQ multiplex PCR, and TCRdb's table has in-frame clones only and misses some. The data hold approximately 170,000 clones, with roughly 90% observed a single time. The CDR3 loop spans 12 amino acids. The germline V and J ends were trimmed by 1 base and 4 bases, with 5 bases remaining between them. Germline V gene sequence: CDR1 LGHDT, CDR2 YNNKEL (reference sequence). Specimen: peripheral blood. The chain combines TRBV3-1 (or the pseudogene TRBV3-2) with TRBJ2-7; D remains ambiguous. The receptor was derived from a man between 60 and 75 years old with active or convalescent COVID-19. The CDR3 DNA follows: TGTGCCAGCAGCCAAGTCAGATACGAGCAGTACTTC. Amino acids: CASSQVRYEQYF.